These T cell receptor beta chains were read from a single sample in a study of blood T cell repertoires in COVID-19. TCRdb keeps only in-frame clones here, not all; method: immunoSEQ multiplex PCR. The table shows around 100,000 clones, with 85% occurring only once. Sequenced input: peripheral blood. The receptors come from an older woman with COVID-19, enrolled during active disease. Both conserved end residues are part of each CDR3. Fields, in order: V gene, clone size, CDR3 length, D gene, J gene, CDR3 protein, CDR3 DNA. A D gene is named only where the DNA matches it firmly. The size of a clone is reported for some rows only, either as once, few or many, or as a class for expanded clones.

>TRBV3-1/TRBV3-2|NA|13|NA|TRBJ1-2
CASSLQGPYGYTF
TGTGCCAGCAGCCTCCAGGGTCCCTATGGCTACACCTTC
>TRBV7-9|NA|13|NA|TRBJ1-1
CASSPPRVGRSFF
TGTGCCAGCAGCCCACCGAGGGTCGGTCGGTCTTTCTTT
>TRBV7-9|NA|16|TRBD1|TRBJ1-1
CASSFSGTVMNTEAFF
TGTGCCAGCAGCTTTTCCGGGACAGTCATGAACACTGAAGCTTTCTTT
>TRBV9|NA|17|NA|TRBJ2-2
CASSPRREAGNTGELFF
TGTGCCAGCAGCCCCCGCCGCGAGGCTGGGAACACCGGGGAGCTGTTTTTT
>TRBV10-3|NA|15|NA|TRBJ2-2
CASLTGSPEAGELFF
TGTGCCTCGCTTACCGGGTCTCCCGAAGCCGGGGAGCTGTTTTTT
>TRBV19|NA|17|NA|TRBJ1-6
CASSTSGGPVLFSPLHF
TGTGCCAGTAGTACTTCCGGAGGTCCCGTCCTGTTTTCACCCCTCCACTTT
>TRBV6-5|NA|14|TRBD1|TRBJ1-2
CASIDRQGGYGYTF
TGTGCCAGCATCGACCGACAGGGGGGCTATGGCTACACCTTC
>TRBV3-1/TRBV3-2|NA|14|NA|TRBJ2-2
CASSQMQYTGELFF
TGTGCCAGCAGCCAAATGCAGTACACCGGGGAGCTGTTTTTT
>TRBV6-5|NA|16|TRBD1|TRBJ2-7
CASSYGLGRGTSEQYF
TGTGCCAGCAGTTACGGGCTTGGCAGGGGGACGAGTGAGCAGTACTTC
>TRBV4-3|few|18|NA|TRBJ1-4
CASSQEHRGRTVNEKLFF
TGCGCCAGCAGCCAAGAACATCGGGGAAGGACGGTTAATGAAAAACTGTTTTTT
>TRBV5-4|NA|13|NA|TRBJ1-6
CASSVQLSSPLHF
TGTGCCAGCAGCGTTCAACTAAGTTCACCCCTCCACTTT
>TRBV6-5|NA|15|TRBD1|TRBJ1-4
CASKPGQGEREKLFF
TGTGCCAGCAAACCGGGACAGGGGGAACGTGAAAAACTGTTTTTT
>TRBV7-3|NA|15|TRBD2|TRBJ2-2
CARPGLAGNTGELFF
TGTGCCAGGCCGGGACTAGCGGGAAACACCGGGGAGCTGTTTTTT
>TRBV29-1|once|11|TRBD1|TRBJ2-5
CSADRGKTQYF
TGCAGCGCAGACAGGGGCAAGACCCAGTACTTC
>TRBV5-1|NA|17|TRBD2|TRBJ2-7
CASSWGRSGGMSYEQYF
TGCGCCAGCAGCTGGGGACGCAGCGGGGGGATGTCCTACGAGCAGTACTTC
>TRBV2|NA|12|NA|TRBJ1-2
CASSEGEGHYTF
TGTGCCAGCAGTGAAGGGGAGGGTCACTACACCTTC
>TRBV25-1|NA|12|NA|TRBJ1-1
CASSFGGAEAFF
TGTGCCAGCAGTTTTGGAGGGGCTGAAGCTTTCTTT
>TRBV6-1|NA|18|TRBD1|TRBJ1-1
CASSEADTGVLILTEAFF
TGTGCCAGCAGTGAGGCCGACACAGGGGTCCTAATTCTGACTGAAGCTTTCTTT
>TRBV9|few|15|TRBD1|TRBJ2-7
CASSVTGTGGHEQYF
TGTGCCAGCAGCGTCACCGGGACAGGGGGTCACGAGCAGTACTTC
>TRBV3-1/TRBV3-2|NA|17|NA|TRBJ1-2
CASSQDWGRQASLGYTF
TGTGCCAGCAGCCAAGATTGGGGGAGACAGGCCTCACTTGGCTACACCTTC
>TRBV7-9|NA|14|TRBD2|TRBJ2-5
CASSLPGGQETQYF
TGTGCCAGCAGCTTACCGGGGGGGCAGGAGACCCAGTACTTC
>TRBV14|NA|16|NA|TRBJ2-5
CASSQDLTGTGETQYF
TGTGCCAGCAGCCAAGATCTAACAGGGACGGGAGAGACCCAGTACTTC
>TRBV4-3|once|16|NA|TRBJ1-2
CASSQDSTVFDYGYTF
TGCGCCAGCAGCCAGGATTCGACAGTTTTTGACTATGGCTACACCTTC
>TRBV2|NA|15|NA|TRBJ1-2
CASSPFFSGANGYTF
TGTGCCAGCAGCCCCTTCTTCAGCGGAGCTAATGGCTACACCTTC
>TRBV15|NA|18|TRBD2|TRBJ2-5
CATSRAHRGGRLQETQYF
TGTGCCACCAGCAGAGCCCACCGGGGGGGCCGCCTCCAAGAGACCCAGTACTTC
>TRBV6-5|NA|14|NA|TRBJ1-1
CASSYGRMNTEAFF
TGTGCCAGCAGTTACGGCAGGATGAACACTGAAGCTTTCTTT
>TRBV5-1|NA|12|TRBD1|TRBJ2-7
CASGTGGAGQYF
TGCGCCAGTGGGACAGGTGGTGCGGGACAGTACTTC
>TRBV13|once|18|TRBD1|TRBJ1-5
CASSLGDPGTGLYQPQHF
TGTGCCAGCAGCTTAGGGGACCCCGGGACAGGGTTGTATCAGCCCCAGCATTTT